These T cell receptor beta chains were read from a single sample in a study of T-cell memory formation after mild COVID-19. TCRdb independently ran MiXCR on the 5' RACE reads; one entry per CDR3 protein. The sample records 200,000 to 250,000 distinct CDR3 sequences, roughly 10% being singletons. Material for sequencing was PBMCs or a T cell subset sorted from them (not recorded which). All receptors come from a man aged 18 to 30 who had mild COVID-19 (a few samples of this study predate the infection). Cell type and time point are not known. The CDR3 runs from the conserved cysteine through the conserved F or W. Fields, in order: clone size, V gene, J gene, D gene, CDR3 protein, CDR3 DNA. The D gene is left open where the match is weak. Clone size is shown for a subset of rows, as once, few, many or a class of expanded clone.

few,TRBV7-2,TRBJ2-5,TRBD2,CASSLFFDFASGGQETQYF,TGTGCCAGCAGCTTATTTTTTGATTTTGCTAGCGGGGGACAAGAGACCCAGTACTTC
many,TRBV5-1,TRBJ1-6,.,CASSLGQDNSPLHF,TGCGCCAGCAGCTTGGGCCAGGATAATTCACCCCTCCACTTT
few,TRBV6-1,TRBJ2-3,.,CASSDQGSQYF,TGTGCCAGCAGTGACCAGGGGTCGCAGTATTTT
few,TRBV5-1,TRBJ2-7,TRBD2,CASSLDPSGGYEQYF,TGCGCCAGCAGCTTAGATCCTAGCGGGGGATACGAGCAGTACTTC
.,TRBV15,TRBJ1-1,TRBD1,CATSSTGAGTEAFF,TGTGCCACCAGCAGTACAGGGGCAGGGACTGAAGCTTTCTTT
.,TRBV12-3/TRBV12-4,TRBJ1-3,.,CASSLVALKDTIYF,TGTGCCAGCAGTTTAGTGGCACTCAAAGACACCATATATTTT
.,TRBV20-1,TRBJ1-2,.,CSAGDSGYTF,TGCAGTGCGGGGGACTCTGGCTACACCTTC
few,TRBV7-2,TRBJ1-3,.,CASSFNSGNTIYF,TGTGCCAGCAGCTTTAATTCTGGAAACACCATATATTTT
.,TRBV5-1,TRBJ2-5,.,CASSLVPDQETQYF,TGCGCCAGCAGCTTGGTCCCGGACCAAGAGACCCAGTACTTC
few,TRBV5-1,TRBJ1-1,.,CASSLWTANTEAFF,TGCGCCAGCAGCCTGTGGACGGCTAACACTGAAGCTTTCTTT
few,TRBV12-3/TRBV12-4,TRBJ1-4,.,CASSFGGPNEKLFF,TGTGCCAGCAGTTTTGGGGGACCCAATGAAAAACTGTTTTTT
once,TRBV6-6,TRBJ1-5,TRBD1,CASSYDRAQPQHF,TGTGCCAGCAGTTACGACAGGGCTCAGCCCCAGCATTTT
few,TRBV20-1,TRBJ1-1,.,CSAAMNTEAFF,TGCAGTGCTGCGATGAACACTGAAGCTTTCTTT
few,TRBV12-3/TRBV12-4,TRBJ2-7,TRBD1,CASSSDRVHEQYF,TGTGCCAGCAGTTCCGACAGGGTCCACGAGCAGTACTTC
.,TRBV3-1,TRBJ2-3,.,CASRPNQFLGPSTDTQYF,TGTGCCAGCAGGCCTAACCAGTTCCTGGGACCTAGCACAGATACGCAGTATTTT
few,TRBV28,TRBJ2-1,TRBD1,CASRVEQGRWNEQFF,TGTGCCAGCAGAGTTGAACAGGGGCGTTGGAATGAGCAGTTCTTC
.,TRBV28,TRBJ2-7,.,CASSLTLSLEQYF,TGTGCCAGCAGTTTAACTCTATCTCTCGAGCAGTACTTC
.,TRBV13,TRBJ1-1,.,CASSFTRLRRVGFTEAFF,TGTGCCAGCAGCTTTACACGTCTTAGGCGAGTAGGGTTCACTGAAGCTTTCTTT
few,TRBV11-2,TRBJ2-5,TRBD1,CASSLRGRKETQYF,TGTGCCAGCAGCTTAAGGGGGCGCAAGGAGACCCAGTACTTC
few,TRBV2,TRBJ2-1,TRBD2,CASRSERGLARSYNEQFF,TGTGCCAGCAGATCAGAGAGGGGACTAGCTCGTTCCTACAATGAGCAGTTCTTC
few,TRBV9,TRBJ1-1,.,CASSVVVRTEAFF,TGTGCCAGCAGCGTAGTTGTGCGTACTGAAGCTTTCTTT
.,TRBV5-5,TRBJ2-7,TRBD1,CASSIGTGVEQYF,TGTGCCAGCAGCATTGGGACAGGGGTCGAGCAGTACTTC
many,TRBV7-9,TRBJ2-2,TRBD2,CASSPQPSGGIGELFF,TGTGCCAGCAGCCCCCAGCCTAGCGGGGGAATCGGGGAGCTGTTTTTT
few,TRBV5-1,TRBJ2-7,.,CASSSNYEQYF,TGCGCCAGCAGCTCAAATTACGAGCAGTACTTC
once,TRBV9,TRBJ2-3,TRBD2,CASGTSGSTDTQYF,TGTGCCAGCGGGACTAGCGGAAGCACAGATACGCAGTATTTT
few,TRBV20-1,TRBJ2-1,.,CSASRGGNYNEQFF,TGCAGTGCTAGTCGAGGGGGGAATTACAATGAGCAGTTCTTC
.,TRBV28,TRBJ1-1,.,CASSFYREAFF,TGTGCCAGCAGTTTTTACCGTGAAGCTTTCTTT
few,TRBV19,TRBJ1-6,.,CASSIATSTGSPLHF,TGTGCCAGTAGTATTGCAACGAGTACGGGGTCACCCCTCCACTTT
.,TRBV29-1,TRBJ2-5,.,CSVGLVPQETQYF,TGCAGCGTTGGGCTAGTCCCCCAAGAGACCCAGTACTTC
many,TRBV5-1,TRBJ2-5,.,CASTPGRQYQETQYF,TGCGCCAGCACCCCGGGACGGCAGTACCAAGAGACCCAGTACTTC
.,TRBV6-5,TRBJ2-5,.,CASSYFSGQETQYF,TGTGCCAGCAGTTACTTCAGCGGGCAAGAGACCCAGTACTTC
many,TRBV7-2,TRBJ2-1,TRBD1,CASRGQGARNEQFF,TGTGCCAGCAGGGGACAGGGGGCGAGGAATGAGCAGTTCTTC
.,TRBV20-1,TRBJ1-2,.,CSARVQGDYGYTF,TGCAGTGCTAGAGTTCAGGGAGACTATGGCTACACCTTC
once,TRBV10-3,TRBJ2-2,.,CAISENVNTGELFF,TGTGCCATCAGTGAAAACGTGAACACCGGGGAGCTGTTTTTT
.,TRBV20-1,TRBJ2-6,.,CSARVSGHGANVLTF,TGCAGTGCTAGAGTATCAGGGCATGGGGCCAACGTCCTGACTTTC
few,TRBV3-1,TRBJ1-5,TRBD1,CASSQDGGQGDQPQHF,TGTGCCAGCAGCCAAGATGGGGGACAGGGGGACCAGCCCCAGCATTTT
.,TRBV20-1,TRBJ2-5,TRBD2,CSAPEMTGGETQYF,TGCAGTGCTCCTGAGATGACGGGGGGAGAGACCCAGTACTTC
once,TRBV9,TRBJ1-5,.,CASSAGLGQPQHF,TGTGCCAGCAGCGCTGGCCTCGGGCAGCCCCAGCATTTT
.,TRBV7-2,TRBJ2-7,TRBD1,CASSLVQGANEQYF,TGTGCCAGCAGCTTAGTGCAGGGGGCAAACGAGCAGTACTTC
few,TRBV20-1,TRBJ1-6,.,CSPGWNSPLHF,TGCAGTCCCGGTTGGAATTCACCCCTCCACTTT
many,TRBV7-2,TRBJ2-1,.,CASSLVEWGRNEQFF,TGTGCCAGCAGCTTAGTCGAATGGGGTCGGAATGAGCAGTTCTTC
few,TRBV6-1,TRBJ2-3,.,CASSEGGPTDTQYF,TGTGCCAGCAGTGAAGGGGGGCCCACAGATACGCAGTATTTT
few,TRBV5-1,TRBJ2-4,.,CASSLVPSGAKNIQYF,TGCGCCAGCAGCTTGGTTCCGAGCGGGGCCAAAAACATTCAGTACTTC
.,TRBV12-3/TRBV12-4,TRBJ2-5,.,CASSLSGAGGETQYF,TGTGCCAGCAGTTTATCCGGGGCAGGAGGGGAGACCCAGTACTTC
few,TRBV28,TRBJ1-1,.,CASSITRGTLNTEAFF,TGTGCCAGCAGTATCACCCGGGGGACGTTGAACACTGAAGCTTTCTTT
few,TRBV5-1,TRBJ1-1,TRBD1,CASSLAGTAMNTEAFF,TGCGCCAGCAGCTTGGCCGGGACAGCCATGAACACTGAAGCTTTCTTT
.,TRBV6-5,TRBJ2-1,.,CASGRTHQWNEQFF,TGTGCCAGCGGGAGGACACATCAATGGAATGAGCAGTTCTTC
many,TRBV19,TRBJ2-5,TRBD2,CASSTSGGTQYF,TGTGCCAGTAGTACTAGCGGGGGGACCCAGTACTTC
.,TRBV5-1,TRBJ2-2,.,CASSFLGSGELFF,TGCGCCAGCAGCTTCCTGGGGAGCGGGGAGCTGTTTTTT
few,TRBV9,TRBJ2-5,.,CASSRDKGSGETQYF,TGTGCCAGCAGCCGAGATAAAGGATCCGGGGAGACCCAGTACTTC
.,TRBV5-1,TRBJ2-5,TRBD2,CASSLYERGKSKTQYF,TGCGCCAGCAGCTTGTACGAGCGGGGGAAGTCAAAGACCCAGTACTTC
many,TRBV12-3/TRBV12-4,TRBJ1-1,.,CASRVSGSNTEAFF,TGTGCCAGCAGGGTGTCGGGATCGAACACTGAAGCTTTCTTT
few,TRBV4-3,TRBJ2-3,.,CASSQDRRPDTQYF,TGCGCCAGCAGCCAAGATCGCAGACCAGATACGCAGTATTTT
few,TRBV7-3,TRBJ1-5,.,CASSLKREGEINQPQHF,TGTGCCAGCAGCCTAAAGCGGGAGGGAGAGATCAATCAGCCCCAGCATTTT